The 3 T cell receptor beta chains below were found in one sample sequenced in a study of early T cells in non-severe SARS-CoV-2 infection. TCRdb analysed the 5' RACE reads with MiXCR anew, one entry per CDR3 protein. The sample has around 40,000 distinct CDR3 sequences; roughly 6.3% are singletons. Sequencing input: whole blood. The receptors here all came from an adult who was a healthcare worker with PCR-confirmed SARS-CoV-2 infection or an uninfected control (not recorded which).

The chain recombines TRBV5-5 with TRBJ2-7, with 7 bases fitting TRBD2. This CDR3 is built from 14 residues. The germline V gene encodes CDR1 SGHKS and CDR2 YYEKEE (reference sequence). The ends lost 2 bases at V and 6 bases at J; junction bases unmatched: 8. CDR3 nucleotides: TGTGCCAGCAGCTTTTGGCGGGAGAGCGTCGAGCAGTACTTC. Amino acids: CASSFWRESVEQYF.

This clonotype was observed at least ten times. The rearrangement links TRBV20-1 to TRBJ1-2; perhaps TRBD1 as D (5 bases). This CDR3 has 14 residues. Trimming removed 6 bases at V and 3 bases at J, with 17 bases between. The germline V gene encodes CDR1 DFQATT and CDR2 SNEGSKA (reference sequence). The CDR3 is CSAARAPTDYGYTF. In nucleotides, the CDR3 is TGCAGTGCCGCCAGGGCCCCAACGGACTATGGCTACACCTTC.

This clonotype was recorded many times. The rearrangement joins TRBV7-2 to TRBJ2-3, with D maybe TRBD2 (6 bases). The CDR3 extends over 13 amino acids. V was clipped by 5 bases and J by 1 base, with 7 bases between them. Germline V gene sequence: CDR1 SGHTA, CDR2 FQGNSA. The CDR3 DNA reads TGTGCCAGCAGCGCTAGCGGCACAGATACGCAGTATTTT. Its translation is CASSASGTDTQYF.